This is a list of T cell receptor beta chains from one sample in a study of neoadjuvant nivolumab and ipilimumab in lung cancer. The protocol was immunoSEQ multiplex PCR, while the TCRdb copy is restricted to in-frame clones and leaves out a portion. The sample consists of roughly 19,000 clones, around three quarters of them appearing once. The specimen was tumor tissue, collected after neoadjuvant nivolumab, alone or with ipilimumab, at or shortly before surgery. The receptors shown here come from an adult with non-small cell lung cancer. The CDR3 runs from the conserved cysteine through the conserved F or W. D genes are given only for firm matches. Clone size, where shown, is once, few, many, or a class for clones that have expanded.

TRBJ2-3 | . | once | 14 | TRBV5-1 | CASTLSGPTDTQYF | TGCGCCAGCACGTTATCGGGGCCAACAGATACGCAGTATTTT
TRBJ1-5 | . | few | 16 | TRBV4-1 | CASSQDPGRPWQPQHF | TGCGCCAGCAGCCAAGATCCGGGACGCCCGTGGCAGCCCCAGCATTTT
TRBJ2-1 | TRBD2 | . | 16 | TRBV5-6 | CASSLTAGWSYNEQFF | TGTGCCAGCAGCTTGACAGCGGGATGGTCCTACAATGAGCAGTTCTTC
TRBJ2-3 | . | . | 14 | TRBV19 | CASSMALSTDTQYF | TGTGCCAGTAGTATGGCCCTTAGCACAGATACGCAGTATTTT
TRBJ2-5 | . | . | 13 | TRBV18 | CASSPQGEETQYF | TGTGCCAGCTCACCACAGGGAGAGGAGACCCAGTACTTC
TRBJ1-3 | TRBD1 | . | 17 | TRBV18 | CASSPRPGGDGGNTIYF | TGTGCCAGCTCACCGCGACCAGGGGGCGATGGGGGAAACACCATATATTTT
TRBJ2-5 | TRBD2 | . | 14 | TRBV27 | CASSPLADQETQYF | TGTGCCAGCTCCCCCCTAGCGGACCAAGAGACCCAGTACTTC
TRBJ1-1 | . | . | 15 | TRBV7-6 | CASSLTQGDHTEAFF | TGTGCCAGCAGCCTAACCCAGGGCGATCACACTGAAGCTTTCTTT
TRBJ1-1 | . | . | 15 | TRBV4-1 | CASTPHRDVNTEAFF | TGCGCCAGCACCCCTCACCGGGACGTGAACACTGAAGCTTTCTTT
TRBJ2-1 | TRBD1 | . | 13 | TRBV6-5 | CASRSLTGEEQFF | TGTGCCAGCCGGAGCCTAACAGGGGAGGAGCAGTTCTTC
TRBJ2-2 | . | . | 13 | TRBV7-4 | CASTFHRAGELFF | TGTGCCAGCACCTTCCACAGGGCCGGGGAGCTGTTTTTT